This TCR beta chain was identified in a study of CD8+ T cells in alopecia areata. Extraction and reverse transcription of RNA yielded cDNA as the sequencing template. Assay: immunoSEQ multiplex PCR; the TCRdb copy retains only in-frame clones and omits some. Among a few hundred thousand clones listed, less than 50% were seen once. Trimming cost V 2 bases and J 2 bases, with 4 bases left between them. CDR1 and CDR2 (germline): SNHLY, FYNNEI. This CDR3 has 12 amino acids. The treatment: oral pan-JAK inhibitor, 5-10 mg twice daily. Specimens obtained from alopecia areata patients comprised lesional scalp punch biopsies and peripheral blood.

The source is a human donor with alopecia areata. Source: CD4+ T cells sorted from blood, taken at approximately week 36, from a patient treated with tofacitinib. The chain joins TRBV2 to TRBJ2-7; D gene unclear. This CDR3 reads CASSEQTYEQYF. As DNA, the CDR3 is TGTGCCAGCAGTGAACAAACCTACGAGCAGTACTTC.